The next 26 T cell receptor beta chains were all read from a single sample in a study of T cells in Graves' hyperthyroidism and ophthalmopathy. Amplification yielded TCR beta CDR3 regions, with RNA transcripts as the source. The HTBI primer set drove a first-round RT-PCR of the TCR CDR3. TCRdb reprocessed the multiplex PCR reads with MiXCR, giving one entry per CDR3 protein. The sample lists 700,000 or so distinct CDR3 sequences; more than 12% were seen once. Sequenced material: blood. The receptors were gathered from a woman between 45 and 65 years old with Graves' ophthalmopathy.

This clonotype was recorded a few times. The V call is TRBV28, the J call TRBJ1-3; D is unresolved. This CDR3 is built from 13 residues. Trimming shortened V by 8 bases and J by 0 bases, and 8 bases separated the two germline ends. Germline-derived CDR1 and CDR2 are MDHEN and SYDVKM. The CDR3, as DNA: TGTGCCAGCCTAGCAGGCTCTGGAAACACCATATATTTT. Translating it yields CASLAGSGNTIYF.

J is TRBJ1-2 and V is TRBV9; 8 nucleotides match TRBD1. The CDR3 runs 16 residues. Per germline, CDR1 SGDLS and CDR2 YYNGEE. The V gene end was trimmed by 1 base and the J gene end by 4 bases; junction bases not matched to a gene: 9. The CDR3 loop reads CASSVTSGQGSYGYTF. Written as DNA, the CDR3 is TGTGCCAGCAGCGTAACCTCTGGACAGGGTAGCTATGGCTACACCTTC.

This chain connects TRBV4-3 to TRBJ2-3; D is unclear. Trimming stripped 0 bases from V and 0 bases from J, with 10 bases between. Germline V gene sequence: CDR1 LGHNA, CDR2 YSLEER. This CDR3 is built from 16 residues. The CDR3 nucleotides read TGCGCCAGCAGCCAAGATCCCGGTCCTAGCACAGATACGCAGTATTTT. It translates to CASSQDPGPSTDTQYF.

This clonotype has ten or more counts. The CDR3 is CASSVDIGGDTEAFF. The CDR3 nucleotides read TGTGCCAGCAGCGTAGATATCGGGGGGGACACTGAAGCTTTCTTT. This sequence joins TRBV9 and TRBJ1-1; TRBD1 is a possible D gene (5 bases). CDR3 length: 15 amino acids. Germline V lookup: CDR1 SGDLS, CDR2 YYNGEE. V was clipped by 0 bases and J by 3 bases, with 12 bases between them. The variable domain in full, completed from reference TRBV9 and TRBJ1-1, reads DSGVTQTPKHLITATGQRVTLRCSPRSGDLSVYWYQQSLDQGLQFLIQYYNGEERAKGNILERFSAQQFPDLHSELNLSSLELGDSALYFCASSVDIGGDTEAFFGQGTRLTVV.

There are many counts of this clonotype. The chain has TRBV28 and TRBJ2-7; the D gene is possibly TRBD1 (5 bases). The germline CDR1 and CDR2 sequences are MDHEN and SYDVKM. This CDR3 has 13 amino acids. Trimming took off 6 bases at V and 1 base at J, with 10 bases between the two ends. The CDR3 DNA sequence: TGTGCCAGCAGGGCAGGGAATTCCTACGAGCAGTACTTC. This sequence encodes CASRAGNSYEQYF.

This clonotype was detected ten times or more. The chain couples TRBV7-8 to TRBJ1-1; D gene ambiguous. Per the germline V gene, CDR1 is SGHVS and CDR2 is FQNEAQ. This CDR3 contains 12 residues. Trimming removed 1 base at V and 6 bases at J, with 6 bases between. This CDR3 is CASSLGVAEAFF. In DNA form, the CDR3 reads TGTGCCAGCAGCTTAGGGGTCGCTGAAGCTTTCTTT.

This clonotype occurred many times. This chain uses TRBV6-1 with TRBJ2-1; 7 bases are shared with TRBD2. Germline V gene data show CDR1 as MNHNS and CDR2 as SASEGT. The trim removed 2 bases at V and 7 bases at J, leaving 26 bases unmatched. The CDR3 sequence is 21 residues long. CDR3 sequence (DNA): TGTGCCAGCAGTGAATTTAGATTTGTTGGGCGACTAGCTTCCGAAGGGAATGAGCAGTTCTTC. It encodes CASSEFRFVGRLASEGNEQFF.

The genes are TRBV12-3 or TRBV12-4 and TRBJ2-1, with 14 bases fitting TRBD2. The CDR3 totals 19 residues. The V and J ends lost 3 bases and 0 bases, in that order; junction bases with no gene match: 7. The CDR3 DNA is TGTGCCAGCAGTTTCCGGACTAGCGGGAGGTTCAGCTCCTACAATGAGCAGTTCTTC. Protein product: CASSFRTSGRFSSYNEQFF.

This clonotype was seen repeatedly, ten times or more. The chain uses TRBV28 and TRBJ1-5, with 7 nucleotides matching TRBD1. The V segment lost 6 bases and the J segment 5 bases; nucleotides outside the gene matches: 10. Per germline, CDR1 MDHEN and CDR2 SYDVKM. This CDR3 has 15 amino acids. The DNA for the CDR3 is TGTGCCAGCAGCATGACAGGGCGGTTTGATCAGCCCCAGCATTTT. Residues: CASSMTGRFDQPQHF.

The chain has TRBV7-8 and TRBJ2-2; TRBD2 agrees at 9 bases. CDR3 length: 16 amino acids. Germline-derived CDR1 and CDR2 are SGHVS and FQNEAQ. V shed 1 base and J 4 bases; nucleotides not matched to a gene: 4. CDR3 coding DNA: TGTGCCAGCAGCTTAGGTAGCGGGAGTCTCACCGGGGAGCTGTTTTTT. Amino acids: CASSLGSGSLTGELFF.

This clonotype came up many times. The chain links TRBV2 to TRBJ2-2, with 12 positions matching TRBD2. V was clipped by 7 bases and J by 0 bases; unmatched bases: 12. The germline gives CDR1 SNHLY, CDR2 FYNNEI. This CDR3 is 19 amino acids long. The CDR3 here is CASTRLAGDTKSNTGELFF. In DNA form, the CDR3 reads TGTGCCAGCACCCGACTAGCGGGAGATACTAAGTCGAACACCGGGGAGCTGTTTTTT.

This clonotype has a count of ten or more. The chain joins TRBV12-3 or TRBV12-4 to TRBJ2-7; no clear D gene. The CDR3 loop spans 11 amino acids. V was trimmed by 6 bases and J by 7 bases, leaving 10 bases between them. The DNA for the CDR3 is TGTGCCAGCAGGAGAGAGGAGGAGCAGTACTTC. Protein product: CASRREEEQYF.

V is TRBV6-2 or TRBV6-3 and J is TRBJ2-7; D gene unclear. The V and J ends lost 5 bases and 2 bases respectively, with 16 bases between them. Germline CDR1 is MNHEY and CDR2 is SVGEGT. The CDR3 contains 15 residues. The DNA for the CDR3 is TGTGCCAGCAGTCTAATATCGCGACCAGCCTACGAGCAGTACTTC. Protein: CASSLISRPAYEQYF.

This clonotype appeared many times. The V and J genes are TRBV18 and TRBJ1-1, with D hard to call. Germline CDR1 reads KGHSH; CDR2 reads LQKENI. V was clipped by 8 bases and J by 3 bases, with 13 bases between them. This CDR3 is 13 amino acids long. CDR3 sequence: CASTTGPDTEAFF. Here the CDR3 DNA reads TGTGCCAGCACAACGGGCCCTGACACTGAAGCTTTCTTT.

The rearrangement uses TRBV12-3 or TRBV12-4 and TRBJ2-5; 9 bases fit TRBD2. This CDR3 has 20 amino acids. V lost 3 bases and J lost 0; bases outside the gene matches: 17. CDR3 nucleotide sequence: TGTGCCAGCAGTTTCCCGAGACTAGCGGCCGACGAAGAGTACCAAGAGACCCAGTACTTC. Its translation is CASSFPRLAADEEYQETQYF.

This clonotype was seen many times. The CDR3: CASSLNRLAGGSEQFF. Written as DNA, the CDR3 is TGTGCCAGCAGCTTAAATCGCCTAGCGGGAGGGAGTGAGCAGTTCTTC. J is TRBJ2-1 and V is TRBV7-3, with 12 bases lining up with TRBD2. The CDR3 sequence is 16 residues long. With 1 base clipped from V and 9 bases from J, the junction kept 7 bases outside the gene matches. Germline V lookup: CDR1 SGHTA, CDR2 FQGTGA.

This clonotype was observed many times. V usage is TRBV29-1 and J usage is TRBJ2-1; 10 bases are a match to TRBD2. V lost 3 bases to trimming and J lost 4 bases; unmatched junction nucleotides: 9. CDR1 is SQVTM and CDR2 is ANQGSEA in the germline V gene. This CDR3 is 16 amino acids long. CDR3 bases: TGCAGCGTTGAGCCCTTACTAGCGGGGACGTACAATGAGCAGTTCTTC. Its protein is CSVEPLLAGTYNEQFF.

The chain recombines TRBV30 with TRBJ2-1; D might be TRBD1 (6 bases). The CDR3 length is 15 residues. Trimming shortened V by 2 bases and J by 4 bases, and 15 bases separated the two germline ends. Per the germline V gene, CDR1 is GTSNPN and CDR2 is SVGIG (reference sequence). CDR3 in DNA: TGTGCCTGGAGTTTGTGGACAGCCTTTTACAATGAGCAGTTCTTC. Protein product: CAWSLWTAFYNEQFF.

This clonotype was observed at least ten times. The chain links TRBV6-2 or TRBV6-3 to TRBJ2-1; TRBD1 agrees at 8 bases. The germline CDR1 and CDR2 sequences are MNHEY and SVGEGT. The V gene end was trimmed by 4 bases and the J gene end by 7 bases; junction bases not matched to a gene: 6. The CDR3 loop spans 14 amino acids. The CDR3 bases are TGTGCCAGCAGTTCCCGGACAGGGCAAAATGAGCAGTTCTTC. The encoded protein is CASSSRTGQNEQFF.

The sample holds a few counts of this clonotype. The chain uses TRBV3-1 and TRBJ1-4; D remains ambiguous. The V gene lost 1 base and the J gene lost 2 bases, with 8 bases spanning the gap. The CDR3 sequence is 15 residues long. Looked up from germline, CDR1 is LGHDT and CDR2 is YNNKEL (reference sequence). CDR3: CASSQGDYTNEKLFF. Here the CDR3 DNA reads TGTGCCAGCAGCCAAGGAGATTACACTAATGAAAAACTGTTTTTT.

This clonotype was seen only a few times. CDR3 residues: CASSPSGGHSYNEQFF. The CDR3 bases are TGTGCCAGCAGCCCCAGTGGGGGGCATTCCTACAATGAGCAGTTCTTC. The rearrangement links TRBV7-3 to TRBJ2-1; D assignment may be TRBD1 or TRBD2 (6 bases each). The V gene lost 5 bases and the J gene lost 1 base, with 15 bases spanning the gap. Germline V gives CDR1 SGHTA, CDR2 FQGTGA. The CDR3 extends over 16 amino acids.

This clonotype appeared a few times. The chain is built from TRBV6-1 and TRBJ2-7; D is unclear. Germline CDR1 reads MNHNS; CDR2 reads SASEGT. V was trimmed by 2 bases and J by 9 bases, leaving 14 bases between them. This CDR3 comprises 13 residues. The CDR3 nucleotides read TGTGCCAGCAGTGAATTTAGTGGCGGCGGGCAGTACTTC. This translates into CASSEFSGGGQYF.

Ten or more counts support this clonotype. This chain links TRBV20-1 with TRBJ2-7; 10 bases align to TRBD2. From germline, CDR1 is DFQATT and CDR2 SNEGSKA (reference sequence). The CDR3 runs to 14 residues. J was trimmed by 5 bases and V by 1 base; bases with no gene match: 5. CDR3 in DNA: TGCAGTGCTAGAGCTAGCGGGAGTGGGAACGAGCAGTACTTC. Amino acids: CSARASGSGNEQYF.

Comment on this clonotype: The germline gene is not matched at one end of the junction; a read error may be the cause. The chain recombines TRBV7-7 with TRBJ2-5, with TRBD2 matching over 14 bases. Germline V gene sequence: CDR1 SSHAT, CDR2 FNYEAQ (reference sequence). This CDR3 region has 15 residues. The CDR3 region is CASSAGTSGSGFQYF. Here the CDR3 DNA reads TGTGCTAGCAGCGCCGGGACTAGCGGGAGTGGTTTTCAGTACTTC. Together with reference TRBV7-7 and TRBJ2-5, the CDR3 gives the full variable domain: GAGVSQSPRYKVTKRGQDVTLRCDPISSHATLYWYQQALGQGPEFLTYFNYEAQPDKSGLPSDRFSAERPEGSISTLTIQRTEQRDSAMYRCASSAGTSGSGFQYFGPGTRLLVL.

The table lists this clonotype with many counts. CDR3 sequence: CASSFQGARETQYF. The CDR3 nucleotides read TGTGCCAGCAGTTTCCAGGGGGCTCGAGAGACCCAGTACTTC. The rearrangement joins TRBV28 to TRBJ2-5; 8 nucleotides match TRBD1. Germline V gene data show CDR1 as MDHEN and CDR2 as SYDVKM. This CDR3 spans 14 amino acids. Trimming at V came to 3 bases and at J to 4 bases, leaving 4 bases not matched to a gene.

The chain is built from TRBV6-2 or TRBV6-3 and TRBJ2-4; D remains ambiguous. The CDR3 has 18 residues. V dropped 5 bases and J dropped 0 bases, with 20 bases sitting between them. Germline V lookup: CDR1 MNHEY, CDR2 SVGEGT. The CDR3 sequence: CASSTTTLSVLAKNIQYF. The DNA for the CDR3 is TGTGCCAGCAGTACAACTACACTATCAGTACTAGCCAAAAACATTCAGTACTTC.